These T cell receptor beta chains were read from a single sample in a study of blood T cell repertoires in COVID-19. The protocol was immunoSEQ multiplex PCR, while the TCRdb copy is restricted to in-frame clones and leaves out a portion. The profile shows about 200,000 clones, about three quarters of them singletons. Sample: peripheral blood. The receptors were sampled from a woman aged 65 to 85 with acute or convalescent COVID-19. Both conserved end residues are part of each CDR3. D genes are given only for firm matches. Size values are once, few and many counts, or a class for expanded clones, and some rows have none.

D gene	V gene	J gene	clone size	CDR3 protein	CDR3 DNA
TRBD1	TRBV30	TRBJ1-4	NA	CAWSEPGGKLFF	TGTGCCTGGAGTGAGCCAGGGGGAAAACTGTTTTTT
TRBD1	TRBV3-1/TRBV3-2	TRBJ1-1	NA	CASSPGTGVGTEAFF	TGTGCCAGCAGCCCAGGGACAGGGGTGGGCACTGAAGCTTTCTTT
TRBD2	TRBV2	TRBJ2-3	NA	CALGRGSSTDTQYF	TGTGCCCTCGGGAGGGGCTCTAGCACAGATACGCAGTATTTT
TRBD2	TRBV7-3	TRBJ2-1	NA	CASSRGGTSGNNEQFF	TGTGCCAGCAGCCGGGGGGGTACTAGCGGGAACAATGAGCAGTTCTTC
TRBD1	TRBV5-1	TRBJ2-7	once	CASSPTDRGFSSYEQYF	TGCGCCAGCAGCCCTACGGACAGGGGCTTTAGCTCCTACGAGCAGTACTTC
TRBD1	TRBV10-3	TRBJ2-5	NA	CAISEPGQGTQETQYF	TGTGCCATCAGTGAGCCGGGACAGGGTACCCAAGAGACCCAGTACTTC
TRBD2	TRBV7-2	TRBJ2-1	NA	CASSRSSGRSFNEQFF	TGTGCCAGCAGCAGGTCTAGCGGGAGATCTTTCAATGAGCAGTTCTTC
NA	TRBV7-2	TRBJ2-7	NA	CASSLVPSLVYEQYF	TGTGCCAGCAGCTTAGTACCGTCCCTAGTCTACGAGCAGTACTTC
NA	TRBV27	TRBJ2-1	NA	CASSFSRGEYNEQFF	TGTGCCAGCAGTTTCAGCAGGGGCGAATACAATGAGCAGTTCTTC
TRBD1	TRBV12-3/TRBV12-4	TRBJ1-5	few	CASSGTGDQPQHF	TGTGCCAGCAGTGGGACAGGGGATCAGCCCCAGCATTTT
TRBD2	TRBV9	TRBJ2-1	NA	CASSVGAGGRDEQFF	TGTGCCAGCAGCGTAGGAGCGGGAGGTCGCGATGAGCAGTTCTTC
TRBD1	TRBV10-3	TRBJ2-7	NA	CATTGQGALEQYF	TGTGCCACGACGGGACAGGGGGCCCTCGAGCAGTACTTC
TRBD2	TRBV5-1	TRBJ2-1	NA	CASSLEIAGDEQFF	TGCGCCAGCAGCTTGGAGATAGCGGGAGATGAGCAGTTCTTC
TRBD1	TRBV28	TRBJ1-1	NA	CASSWTGRTEAFF	TGTGCCAGCAGTTGGACAGGGCGAACTGAAGCTTTCTTT
TRBD1	TRBV19	TRBJ1-4	NA	CASSTRQGKDEKLFF	TGTGCCAGTAGTACTCGACAGGGGAAGGATGAAAAACTGTTTTTT
NA	TRBV28	TRBJ2-2	NA	CASSYTGTNTGELFF	TGTGCCAGCAGTTATACGGGGACAAACACCGGGGAGCTGTTTTTT
TRBD1	TRBV7-2	TRBJ2-7	NA	CASSPTGIEQYF	TGTGCCAGCAGCCCGACAGGGATTGAGCAGTACTTC
TRBD2	TRBV11-3	TRBJ2-1	NA	CASSEGLAGGGNEQFF	TGTGCCAGCAGCGAAGGACTAGCGGGAGGGGGCAATGAGCAGTTCTTC
TRBD1	TRBV3-1/TRBV3-2	TRBJ1-1	NA	CASSDRGTEAFF	TGTGCCAGCAGCGACAGGGGCACTGAAGCTTTCTTT
NA	TRBV30	TRBJ2-4	NA	CAWSPPGLAKNIQYF	TGTGCCTGGAGCCCCCCGGGACTAGCCAAAAACATTCAGTACTTC
NA	TRBV5-1	TRBJ1-5	NA	CASSLGPGGNQPQHF	TGCGCCAGCAGCTTGGGCCCGGGGGGAAATCAGCCCCAGCATTTT
TRBD1	TRBV3-1/TRBV3-2	TRBJ2-5	NA	CASSHWDRGRETQYF	TGTGCCAGCAGCCACTGGGACAGGGGGCGAGAGACCCAGTACTTC
NA	TRBV15	TRBJ2-7	NA	CATPGLYEQYF	TGTGCCACCCCAGGGCTTTACGAGCAGTACTTC
NA	TRBV2	TRBJ2-1	NA	CASSELPDNEQFF	TGTGCCAGCAGTGAACTACCTGACAATGAGCAGTTCTTC
TRBD1	TRBV9	TRBJ2-5	NA	CASSAGQRGETQYF	TGTGCCAGCAGCGCGGGACAGAGGGGAGAGACCCAGTACTTC
NA	TRBV4-1	TRBJ1-4	few	CASSQDPGGDEKLFF	TGCGCCAGCAGCCAAGATCCAGGAGGGGATGAAAAACTGTTTTTT
TRBD1	TRBV12-5	TRBJ2-2	NA	CASGQDRVITGELFF	TGTGCTAGTGGTCAGGACAGGGTGATCACCGGGGAGCTGTTTTTT
TRBD2	TRBV7-9	TRBJ2-7	NA	CASSPTQTSGLLRIEQYF	TGTGCCAGCAGCCCCACCCAGACTAGCGGCCTTTTACGTATTGAGCAGTACTTC